This TCR beta chain stems from a study of breast tumors, draining lymph nodes, adjacent tissues. Many counts were recorded for this clonotype. Its antigen is not identified. Each CDR3 protein gets one entry after TCRdb re-called the multiplex PCR reads with MiXCR. The profile shows under 80,000 distinct CDR3 sequences, less than 45% of them singletons. V was pared by 5 bases and J by 6 bases, with 18 bases of the junction left unmatched. Germline V gene lookup returns CDR1 ENHRY and CDR2 SYGVKD. The CDR3 extends over 17 amino acids. Study-wide points: Findings are consistent with lymph node origin and intratumoral expansion of most tumor T cells. That most tumor T cells come from lymph nodes remained unproven. Tumors had less TCR diversity than lymph nodes, more than nontumor tissue. Tumor and nontumor repertoires were significantly more similar in luminal-like than in basal-like breast cancer.

The TCR sequence derives from a female donor with breast cancer. Some clones in this sample may be carry-over from other donors' samples. Sample: breast tumor tissue. This rearrangement joins TRBV10-3 to TRBJ1-1, with 7 bases aligning to TRBD1. The CDR3 sequence is CAISPGEGGALGAEAFF. The CDR3 coding sequence is TGTGCCATCAGTCCAGGGGAAGGGGGCGCCTTAGGGGCTGAAGCTTTCTTT.